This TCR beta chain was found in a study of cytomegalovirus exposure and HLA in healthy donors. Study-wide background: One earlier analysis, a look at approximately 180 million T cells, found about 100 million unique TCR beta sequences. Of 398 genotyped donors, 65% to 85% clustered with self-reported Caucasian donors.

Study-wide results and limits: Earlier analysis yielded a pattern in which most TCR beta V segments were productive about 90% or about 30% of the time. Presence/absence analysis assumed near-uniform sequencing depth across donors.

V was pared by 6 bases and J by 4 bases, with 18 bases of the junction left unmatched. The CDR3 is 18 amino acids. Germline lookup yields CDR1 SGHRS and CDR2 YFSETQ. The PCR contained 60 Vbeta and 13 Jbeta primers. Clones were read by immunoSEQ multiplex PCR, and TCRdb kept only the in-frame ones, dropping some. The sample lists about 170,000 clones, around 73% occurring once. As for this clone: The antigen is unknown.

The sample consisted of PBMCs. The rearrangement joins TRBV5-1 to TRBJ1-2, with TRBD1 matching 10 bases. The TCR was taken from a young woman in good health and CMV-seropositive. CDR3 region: CASTAGDRGPSYGYGYTF. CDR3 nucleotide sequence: TGCGCCAGCACCGCCGGAGACAGGGGGCCCAGCTACGGCTATGGCTACACCTTC.